The text below deals with one TCR beta chain. Its antigen is unidentified. The record originates from a study of T cells after yellow fever vaccination. Whole-study results and caveats: Abundant contaminating clonotypes from the bulk population could appear in FACS-sorted repertoires. Overall, a small share of clonotypes was seen in both CD4 and CD8 compartments.

Generation of TCR cDNA used 5'RACE template switching (which added a universal primer site and UMIs). Using its own MiXCR run on the 5' RACE reads, TCRdb lists one record per CDR3 protein. The sample has under 700,000 distinct CDR3 sequences, about a sixth seen once. CDR3 length: 18 residues. Per the germline V gene, CDR1 is MGHRA and CDR2 is YSYEKL. Trimming stripped 4 bases from V and 1 base from J, with 22 bases between. This chain connects TRBV4-1 to TRBJ1-1; D is possibly TRBD1 (5 bases). The TCR sequence derives from a young man who received the YFV17D yellow fever vaccine. Sequenced material: PBMCs, taken around 5 days after the first yellow fever vaccination. CDR3 coding DNA: TGCGCCAGCAGCCCAGGTAGTGGGAGGGGCCGCACGAACACTGAAGCTTTCTTT. Its translation: CASSPGSGRGRTNTEAFF.